This record covers a single T cell receptor (beta chain). With 5 bases removed from V and 0 bases from J, the gap between germline ends came to 13 bases. Germline V gives CDR1 MNHEY, CDR2 SVGAGI. The CDR3 length is 15 residues. Authors' analysis steps: Amplification of reference gene primers provided the estimated nucleated cell counts. Sequencing was performed with immunoSEQ multiplex PCR; in TCRdb, only in-frame clones are kept and a portion is missing. V and J calls and clone size come straight from that table; D and trimming were deduced from the DNA. This table has about 44,000 clones, approximately 89% appearing once. This record belongs to a study of blood T cell repertoires in COVID-19.

What was sequenced was peripheral blood. The V gene is TRBV6-5, the J gene TRBJ1-2; TRBD1 is a possible D gene (6 bases). This receptor was obtained from a middle-aged woman with acute or convalescent COVID-19. The CDR3 loop reads CASSRRTDANYGYTF. CDR3 DNA sequence: TGTGCCAGCAGTCGACGGACAGACGCTAACTATGGCTACACCTTC.